This T cell receptor beta chain stems from a study of OX40 agonist ivuxolimab in advanced cancers. Clones were sequenced by immunoSEQ multiplex PCR, and TCRdb holds only the in-frame ones, with some missing. The sample lists around 85,000 clones, roughly nine tenths seen once, with more than 7.5% in the top ten. This CDR3 has 12 amino acids. Trimming pared 8 bases from V and 4 bases from J, leaving 11 bases between. CDR1 and CDR2 from the germline V gene are SEHNR and FQNEAQ (reference sequence). The V call is TRBV7-9, the J call TRBJ2-5; D gene ambiguous. The source of this sequence is an adult with an advanced solid tumor such as melanoma, head and neck, liver or kidney cancer. This material consisted of CD4+ or CD8+ T cells sorted from blood, taken in a trial of the OX40 agonist ivuxolimab. This CDR3 reads CASREDGETQYF. DNA of the CDR3: TGTGCCAGCCGCGAAGATGGAGAGACCCAGTACTTC.